This T cell receptor beta chain stems from a study of blood T cell repertoires in COVID-19. Study information: There were acute and convalescent COVID-19 samples, and they came from the United States, Italy and Spain. T cells, B-cell-depleted T cells, or PBMCs supplied cDNA or gDNA.

Under the authors' procedure: Counts of nucleated cells, estimated from reference gene primer amplification, were obtained. Data came from immunoSEQ multiplex PCR; TCRdb stores just in-frame clones and leaves some out. The V and J calls and clone size are taken from that table; D and trimming were inferred from the DNA. This sample has 150,000 to 200,000 clones, with about 85% found just once. The table lists this clone with a few counts. Germline loops: CDR1 LNHNV, CDR2 YYDKDF (reference sequence). The CDR3 sequence is 15 residues long. Trimming shortened V by 3 bases and J by 4 bases, and 14 bases separated the two germline ends.

The chain carries TRBV15 and TRBJ2-3; D is possibly TRBD2 (5 bases). Input material: peripheral blood. The TCR comes from an older woman with acute or convalescent COVID-19. CDR3 loop: CATSSGLGSADTQYF. DNA of the CDR3: TGTGCCACCAGCAGTGGGTTAGGTAGCGCAGATACGCAGTATTTT.